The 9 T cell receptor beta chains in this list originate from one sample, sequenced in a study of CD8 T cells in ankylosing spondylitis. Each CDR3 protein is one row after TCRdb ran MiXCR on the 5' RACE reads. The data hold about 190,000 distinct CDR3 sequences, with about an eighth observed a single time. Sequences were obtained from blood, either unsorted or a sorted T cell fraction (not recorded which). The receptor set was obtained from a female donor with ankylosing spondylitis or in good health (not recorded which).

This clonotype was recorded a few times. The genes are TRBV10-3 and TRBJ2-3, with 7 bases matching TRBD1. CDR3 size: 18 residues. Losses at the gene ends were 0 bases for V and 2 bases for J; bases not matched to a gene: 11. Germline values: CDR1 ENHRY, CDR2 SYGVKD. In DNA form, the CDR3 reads TGTGCCATCAGTGAGTCCCAGTCGACAGGGCCCTTCACAGATACGCAGTATTTT. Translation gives CAISESQSTGPFTDTQYF.

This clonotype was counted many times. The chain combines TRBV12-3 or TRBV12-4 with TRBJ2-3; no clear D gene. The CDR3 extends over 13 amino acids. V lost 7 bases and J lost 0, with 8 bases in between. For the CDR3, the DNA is TGTGCCAGCACCTTCGACAGCACAGATACGCAGTATTTT. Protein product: CASTFDSTDTQYF.

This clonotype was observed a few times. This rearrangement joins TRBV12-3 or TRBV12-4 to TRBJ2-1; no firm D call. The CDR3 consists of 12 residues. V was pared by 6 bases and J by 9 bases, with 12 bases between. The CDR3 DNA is TGTGCCAGCAGAGACCCGCCCCCTGAGCAGTTCTTC. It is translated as CASRDPPPEQFF.

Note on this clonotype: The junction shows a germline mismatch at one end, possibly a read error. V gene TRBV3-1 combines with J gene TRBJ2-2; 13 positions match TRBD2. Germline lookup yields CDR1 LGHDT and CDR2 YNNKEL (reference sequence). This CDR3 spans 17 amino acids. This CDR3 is CASSKDRTSGSTGELFF. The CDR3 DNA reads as TGTGCCAGCAGCAAAGACCGGACTAGCGGGAGTACCGGGGAGCTGTTTTTT.

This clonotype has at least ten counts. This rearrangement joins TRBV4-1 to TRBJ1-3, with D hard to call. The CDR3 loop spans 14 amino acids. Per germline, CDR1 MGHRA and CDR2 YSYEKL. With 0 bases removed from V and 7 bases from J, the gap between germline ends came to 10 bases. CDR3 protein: CASSQDWGINTIYF. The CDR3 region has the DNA TGCGCCAGCAGCCAAGATTGGGGAATCAACACCATATATTTT.

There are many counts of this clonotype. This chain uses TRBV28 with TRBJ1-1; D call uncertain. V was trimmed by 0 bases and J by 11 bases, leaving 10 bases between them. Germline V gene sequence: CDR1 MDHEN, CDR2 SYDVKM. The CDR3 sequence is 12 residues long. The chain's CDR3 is CASSLWALGAFF. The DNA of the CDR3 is TGTGCCAGCAGTTTATGGGCCTTGGGTGCTTTCTTT.

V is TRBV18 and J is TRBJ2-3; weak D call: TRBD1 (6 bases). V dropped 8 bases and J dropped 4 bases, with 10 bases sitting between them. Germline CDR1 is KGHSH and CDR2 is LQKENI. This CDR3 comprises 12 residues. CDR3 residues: CASRTVADTQYF. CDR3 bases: TGTGCCAGCCGGACAGTGGCAGATACGCAGTATTTT.

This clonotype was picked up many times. CDR3 sequence: CASSLGRATGNQPQHF. The CDR3 nucleotides read TGTGCCAGCAGCTTAGGAAGGGCTACAGGGAACCAGCCCCAGCATTTT. The V gene is TRBV7-9, the J gene TRBJ1-5; weak D call: TRBD1 (6 bases). CDR3 length: 16 amino acids. V was cut by 1 base and J by 7 bases, with 17 bases left in between. The germline V gene has CDR1 SEHNR and CDR2 FQNEAQ (reference sequence).

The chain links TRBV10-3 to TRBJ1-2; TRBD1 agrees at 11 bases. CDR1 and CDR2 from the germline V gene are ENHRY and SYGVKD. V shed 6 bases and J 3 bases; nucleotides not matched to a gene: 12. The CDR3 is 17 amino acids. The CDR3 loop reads CAISRTGGVFGDYGYTF. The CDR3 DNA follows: TGTGCCATCAGCCGGACAGGGGGCGTCTTTGGGGACTATGGCTACACCTTC.